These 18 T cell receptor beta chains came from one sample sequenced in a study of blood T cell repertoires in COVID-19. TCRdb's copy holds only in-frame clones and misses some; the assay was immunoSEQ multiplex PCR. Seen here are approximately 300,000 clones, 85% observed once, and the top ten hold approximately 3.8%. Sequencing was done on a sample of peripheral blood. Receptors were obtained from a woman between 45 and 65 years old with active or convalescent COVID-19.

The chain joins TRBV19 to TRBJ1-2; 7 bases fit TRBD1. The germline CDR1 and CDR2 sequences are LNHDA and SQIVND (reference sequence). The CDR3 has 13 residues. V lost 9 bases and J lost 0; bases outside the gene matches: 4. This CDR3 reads CASQTGSNYGYTF. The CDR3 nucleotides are TGTGCCAGCCAGACAGGGTCTAACTATGGCTACACCTTC.

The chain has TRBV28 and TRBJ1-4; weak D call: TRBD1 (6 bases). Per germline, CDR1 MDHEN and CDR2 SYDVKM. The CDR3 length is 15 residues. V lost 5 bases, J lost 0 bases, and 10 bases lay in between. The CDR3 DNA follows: TGTGCCAGCAGTCCCGGACAGTCAACTAATGAAAAACTGTTTTTT. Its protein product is CASSPGQSTNEKLFF.

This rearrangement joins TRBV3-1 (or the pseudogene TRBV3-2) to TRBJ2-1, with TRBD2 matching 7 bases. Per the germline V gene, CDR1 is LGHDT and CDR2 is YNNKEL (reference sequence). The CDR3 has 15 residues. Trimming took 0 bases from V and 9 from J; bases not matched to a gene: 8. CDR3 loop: CASSQDNRLAAEQFF. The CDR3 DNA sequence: TGTGCCAGCAGCCAAGATAATAGACTAGCAGCTGAGCAGTTCTTC.

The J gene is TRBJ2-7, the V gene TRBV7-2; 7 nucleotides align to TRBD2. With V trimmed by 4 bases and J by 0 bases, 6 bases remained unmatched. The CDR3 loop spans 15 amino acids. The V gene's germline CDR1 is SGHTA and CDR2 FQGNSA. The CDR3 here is CASSSSGVSSYEQYF. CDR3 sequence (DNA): TGTGCCAGCAGCTCGAGCGGGGTGAGCTCCTACGAGCAGTACTTC.

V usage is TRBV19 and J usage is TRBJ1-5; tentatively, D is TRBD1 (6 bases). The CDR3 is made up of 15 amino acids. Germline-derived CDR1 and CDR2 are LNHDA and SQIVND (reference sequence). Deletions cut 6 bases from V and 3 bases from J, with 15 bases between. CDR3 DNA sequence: TGTGCCAGTAGAGAAACAGGGATCCCCAATCAGCCCCAGCATTTT. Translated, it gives CASRETGIPNQPQHF.

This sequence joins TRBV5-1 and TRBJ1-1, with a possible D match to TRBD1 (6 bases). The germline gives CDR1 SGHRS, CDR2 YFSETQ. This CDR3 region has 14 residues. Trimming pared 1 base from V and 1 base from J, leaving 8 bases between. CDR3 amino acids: CASSLQGWNTEAFF. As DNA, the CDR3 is TGCGCCAGCAGCTTGCAGGGGTGGAACACTGAAGCTTTCTTT.

DNA of the CDR3: TGTGCCAGCAGCTTCTCCCCAGGGAACACTGAAGCTTTCTTT. Encoded protein: CASSFSPGNTEAFF. The chain carries TRBV7-3 and TRBJ1-1; D not resolved. There are 14 residues in the CDR3. V was pared by 3 bases and J by 1 base, with 9 bases between. Germline CDR1 SGHTA, CDR2 FQGTGA.

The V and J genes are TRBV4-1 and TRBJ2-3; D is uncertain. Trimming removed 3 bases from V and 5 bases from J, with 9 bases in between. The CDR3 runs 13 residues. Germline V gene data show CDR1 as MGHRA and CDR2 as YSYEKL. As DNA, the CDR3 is TGCGCCAGCAGCCAGAAAACGGGAGATACGCAGTATTTT. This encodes CASSQKTGDTQYF.

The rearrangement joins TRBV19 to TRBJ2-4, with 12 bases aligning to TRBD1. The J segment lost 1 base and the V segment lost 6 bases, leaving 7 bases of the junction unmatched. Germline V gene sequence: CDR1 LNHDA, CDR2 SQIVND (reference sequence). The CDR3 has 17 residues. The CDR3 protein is CASSRGTGGNAKNIQYF. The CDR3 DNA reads TGTGCCAGTAGCAGAGGGACAGGGGGCAACGCCAAAAACATTCAGTACTTC.

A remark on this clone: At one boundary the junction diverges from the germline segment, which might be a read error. CDR3 coding DNA: TGTGCTAGCAGCTTTGGGGGAGCGGGTGATACGCAGTATTTT. This translates into CASSFGGAGDTQYF. The rearrangement uses TRBV7-7 and TRBJ2-3; a weak D match, TRBD2 (6 bases). The CDR3 spans 14 residues. The germline V gene has CDR1 SSHAT and CDR2 FNYEAQ (reference sequence).

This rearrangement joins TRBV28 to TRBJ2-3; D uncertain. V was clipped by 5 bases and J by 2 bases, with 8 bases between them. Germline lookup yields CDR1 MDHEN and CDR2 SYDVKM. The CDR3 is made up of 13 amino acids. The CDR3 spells CASSLGITDTQYF. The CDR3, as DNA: TGTGCCAGCAGTCTAGGAATCACAGATACGCAGTATTTT.

In DNA form, the CDR3 reads TGTGCCAGCAGCCAGATGACTAGCCTAACTTACGAGCAGTACTTC. Residues: CASSQMTSLTYEQYF. The V gene is TRBV7-2, the J gene TRBJ2-7, with 7 bases that match TRBD2. This CDR3 is 15 amino acids long. V lost 5 bases to trimming and J lost 4 bases; unmatched junction nucleotides: 11. The germline V gene has CDR1 SGHTA and CDR2 FQGNSA.

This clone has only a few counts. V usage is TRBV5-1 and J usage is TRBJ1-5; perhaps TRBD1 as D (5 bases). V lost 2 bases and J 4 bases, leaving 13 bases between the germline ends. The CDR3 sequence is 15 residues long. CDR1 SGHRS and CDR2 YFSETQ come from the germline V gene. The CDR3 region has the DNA TGCGCCAGCAGCTTACACCCGGGGGAAAATCAGCCCCAGCATTTT. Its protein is CASSLHPGENQPQHF.

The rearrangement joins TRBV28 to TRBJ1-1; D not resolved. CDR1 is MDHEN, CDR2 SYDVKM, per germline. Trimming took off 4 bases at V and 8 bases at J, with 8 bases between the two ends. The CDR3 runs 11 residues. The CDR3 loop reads CASSSTGEAFF. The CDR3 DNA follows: TGTGCCAGCAGTTCCACGGGAGAAGCTTTCTTT.

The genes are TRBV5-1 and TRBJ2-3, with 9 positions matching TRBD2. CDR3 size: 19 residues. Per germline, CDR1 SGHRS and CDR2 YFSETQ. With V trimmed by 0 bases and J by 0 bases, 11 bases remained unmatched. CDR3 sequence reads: CASSLVRSGGRLSTDTQYF. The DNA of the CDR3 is TGCGCCAGCAGCTTGGTCCGTAGCGGGGGAAGATTGAGCACAGATACGCAGTATTTT.

CDR3 nucleotides: TGCAGCGCTGTGACTAGCTCCTACGAGCAGTACTTC. Translating it yields CSAVTSSYEQYF. J is TRBJ2-7 and V is TRBV29-1; a weak D match, TRBD2 (6 bases). The germline V gene has CDR1 SQVTM and CDR2 ANQGSEA. This CDR3 spans 12 amino acids. Trimming removed 7 bases at V and 0 bases at J, with 10 bases between.

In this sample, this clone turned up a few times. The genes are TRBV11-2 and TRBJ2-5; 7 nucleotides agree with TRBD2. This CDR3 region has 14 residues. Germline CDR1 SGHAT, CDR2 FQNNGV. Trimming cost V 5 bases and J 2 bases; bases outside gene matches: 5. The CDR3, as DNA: TGTGCCAGCAGCCCCAGGACTAGACAAGAGACCCAGTACTTC. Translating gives CASSPRTRQETQYF.

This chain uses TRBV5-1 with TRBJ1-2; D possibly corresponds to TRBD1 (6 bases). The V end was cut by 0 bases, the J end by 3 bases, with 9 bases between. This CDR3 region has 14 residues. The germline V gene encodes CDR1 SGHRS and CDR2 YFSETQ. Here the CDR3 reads CASSLAGVDYGYTF. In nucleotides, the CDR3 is TGCGCCAGCAGCTTGGCAGGGGTCGACTATGGCTACACCTTC.